Listed below are T cell receptor beta chains from one sample, sequenced in a study of molecular identifiers for immune sequencing clone quantification. TCRdb reprocessed the PCR reads with MiXCR, giving one entry per CDR3 protein. Of 490,000 or so distinct CDR3 sequences in the sample, 25% were seen once. Sequencing was performed on naive CD8+ T cells from blood, with Jurkat cell RNA spiked in. All receptors come from a human donor in good health. Some libraries in this study had Jurkat cell RNA spiked in. The CDR3 runs from the conserved cysteine through the conserved F or W. A D gene is named only where the DNA matches it firmly. Some rows have no size entry. The others give once, few or many, or a class for an expanded clone.

D gene | CDR3 length | J gene | clone size | V gene | CDR3 protein | CDR3 DNA
TRBD2 | 13 | TRBJ2-7 | - | TRBV7-2 | CASSAGGRYGQYF | TGTGCCAGCAGCGCGGGAGGGAGGTACGGGCAGTACTTC
- | 16 | TRBJ2-7 | - | TRBV4-3 | CASSQDLGGAGYEQYF | TGCGCCAGCAGCCAGGACCTGGGGGGCGCCGGCTACGAGCAGTACTTC
- | 15 | TRBJ1-4 | - | TRBV9 | CASSPEHRFNEKLFF | TGTGCCAGCAGCCCTGAACACAGGTTTAATGAAAAACTGTTTTTT
TRBD2 | 15 | TRBJ2-5 | few | TRBV9 | CASSASGTIQETQYF | TGTGCCAGCAGCGCCTCCGGGACTATCCAAGAGACCCAGTACTTC
- | 15 | TRBJ1-5 | few | TRBV19 | CASSIVLRGHQPQHF | TGTGCCAGTAGTATAGTTCTGCGGGGGCACCAGCCCCAGCATTTT
- | 18 | TRBJ2-5 | - | TRBV21-1 | CASSFSSWDGISVETQYF | TGTGCCAGCAGTTTCAGTTCGTGGGACGGAATATCCGTGGAGACCCAGTACTTC
- | 14 | TRBJ2-7 | few | TRBV4-1 | CASSQPGDPYEQYF | TGCGCCAGCAGCCAACCAGGGGATCCCTACGAGCAGTACTTC
- | 13 | TRBJ1-1 | - | TRBV7-9 | CTSSPRDYTEAFF | TGTACCAGCAGCCCCCGGGACTACACTGAAGCTTTCTTT
- | 17 | TRBJ1-2 | many | TRBV29-1 | CSAGNVTESLANYGYTF | TGCAGCGCGGGGAATGTGACAGAGTCTTTAGCTAACTATGGCTACACCTTC
TRBD1 | 14 | TRBJ1-6 | - | TRBV27 | CASSETGGNSPLHF | TGTGCCAGCAGTGAGACAGGGGGAAATTCACCCCTCCACTTT
- | 11 | TRBJ1-1 | many | TRBV29-1 | CSVEGQGLAFF | TGCAGCGTTGAAGGCCAGGGTTTAGCTTTCTTT
- | 16 | TRBJ1-1 | few | TRBV28 | CASSLIGLGQGTEAFF | TGTGCCAGCAGTTTGATCGGGTTGGGGCAGGGCACTGAAGCTTTCTTT
- | 16 | TRBJ2-7 | few | TRBV5-6 | CASSLDAGQGNYEQYF | TGTGCCAGCAGCTTGGACGCAGGACAAGGCAACTACGAGCAGTACTTC
TRBD1 | 19 | TRBJ1-3 | many | TRBV20-1 | CSARLGQGAIRYPGNTIYF | TGCAGTGCTAGACTCGGACAGGGGGCAATAAGATACCCTGGAAACACCATATATTTT
- | 12 | TRBJ2-7 | - | TRBV29-1 | CSALGQSYEQYF | TGCAGCGCTCTAGGACAGTCCTACGAGCAGTACTTC